The T cell receptor (beta chain) described here comes from a study of response to subunit inactivated influenza vaccine. Study outcomes and limitations: New T cells are recruited in small numbers by each seasonal influenza vaccination, according to the authors' suggestion.

As regards this clonotype: No antigen is known for it.

The CDR3 has 16 residues. V was trimmed by 0 bases and J by 4 bases, leaving 13 bases between them. Germline V CDR1 and CDR2: LGHNA, YSLEER. Each CDR3 protein is one row after TCRdb ran MiXCR on the RT-PCR reads. Of about 500,000 distinct CDR3 sequences listed, about 17% are singletons. This clonotype was obtained from a man between 50 and 70 years old who received an inactivated influenza vaccine. Specimen: CD4+ T cells sorted from PBMCs, collected less than 30 months after vaccination. The chain is built from TRBV4-3 and TRBJ1-5; D is unresolved. In DNA form, the CDR3 reads TGCGCCAGCAGCCAAGATTGGGCTCTGCATAATCAGCCCCAGCATTTT. This encodes CASSQDWALHNQPQHF.